A single sample gave rise to the 7 T cell receptor beta chains below, sequenced in a study of shared clonotypes between healthy human individuals. CD45RO-negative, CCR7-selected cells formed the naive CD8 fraction, which excluded terminally differentiated effector memory CD45RA+ cells. Some clones are missing from TCRdb's copy, which holds only in-frame ones; the method was immunoSEQ multiplex PCR. Of under 2,000,000 clones in the sample, about 95% are singletons; the top ten hold under 1.5%. Sequenced: naive CD8+ T cells sorted from blood. These receptor sequences come from a man aged 18 to 30 in good health.

The chain recombines TRBV6-5 with TRBJ1-2, with 7 bases fitting TRBD1. With V trimmed by 5 bases and J by 6 bases, 3 bases remained unmatched. This CDR3 has 12 amino acids. Germline V gene data show CDR1 as MNHEY and CDR2 as SVGAGI. In DNA, the CDR3 is TGTGCCAGCAGTGAAGACAGGGATGGCTACACCTTC. Translated: CASSEDRDGYTF.

Notes on this clone: Other DNA sequences in this sample translate to the same CDR3. J is TRBJ1-2 and V is TRBV27; D may be TRBD1 (5 bases). V shed 6 bases and J shed 4 bases, with 9 bases lying between them. The CDR3 runs to 12 residues. Germline V gives CDR1 MNHEY, CDR2 SMNVEV (reference sequence). The CDR3 region is CASSSGGYGYTF. DNA for the CDR3: TGTGCCAGCAGCTCCGGGGGCTATGGCTACACCTTC.

The V and J genes are TRBV7-8 and TRBJ2-1; TRBD2 agrees at 10 bases. Germline lookup yields CDR1 SGHVS and CDR2 FQNEAQ. Trimming cost V 2 bases and J 5 bases; bases outside gene matches: 6. The length of the CDR3 is 16 residues. CDR3 sequence (DNA): TGTGCCAGCAGCTTATATTTGCTAGCGGGAGACAATGAGCAGTTCTTC. Translation gives CASSLYLLAGDNEQFF.

The chain is built from TRBV7-9 and TRBJ1-2; D gene ambiguous. Germline assignment: CDR1 SEHNR and CDR2 FQNEAQ (reference sequence). V lost 5 bases and J 4 bases, leaving 11 bases between the germline ends. The CDR3 sequence is 13 residues long. The CDR3: CASSPGSGYGYTF. The CDR3 region has the DNA TGTGCCAGCAGCCCCGGGTCTGGCTATGGCTACACCTTC.

The J gene is TRBJ2-7, the V gene TRBV7-2; TRBD2 matches at 9 bases. The CDR3 length is 15 residues. Germline-derived CDR1 and CDR2 are SGHTA and FQGNSA. Unmatched junction bases numbered 6, after V lost 5 bases and J lost 1 base. CDR3 in amino acids: CASSPETSGSYEQYF. DNA of the CDR3: TGTGCCAGCAGCCCTGAGACTAGCGGTTCCTACGAGCAGTACTTC.

The rearrangement links TRBV6-5 to TRBJ2-1; TRBD2 is a possible D gene (5 bases). V was shortened by 2 bases and J by 0 bases, with 8 bases between the two germline ends. This CDR3 is built from 15 residues. The germline V gene has CDR1 MNHEY and CDR2 SVGAGI. CDR3 residues: CASSYTAGSYNEQFF. The CDR3 nucleotides read TGTGCCAGCAGTTACACGGCGGGCTCCTACAATGAGCAGTTCTTC.

Concerning this clone itself: Germline is not matched at one junction end, which may reflect a read error. This chain joins TRBV6-1 and TRBJ1-5, with D hard to call. The germline V gene has CDR1 MNHNS and CDR2 SASEGT. This CDR3 comprises 17 residues. CDR3 bases: TGTGCCAGCAGAGAAGATCTAGGACCGAGGTTGAACGGGCCCCAGCATTTT. It is translated as CASREDLGPRLNGPQHF.